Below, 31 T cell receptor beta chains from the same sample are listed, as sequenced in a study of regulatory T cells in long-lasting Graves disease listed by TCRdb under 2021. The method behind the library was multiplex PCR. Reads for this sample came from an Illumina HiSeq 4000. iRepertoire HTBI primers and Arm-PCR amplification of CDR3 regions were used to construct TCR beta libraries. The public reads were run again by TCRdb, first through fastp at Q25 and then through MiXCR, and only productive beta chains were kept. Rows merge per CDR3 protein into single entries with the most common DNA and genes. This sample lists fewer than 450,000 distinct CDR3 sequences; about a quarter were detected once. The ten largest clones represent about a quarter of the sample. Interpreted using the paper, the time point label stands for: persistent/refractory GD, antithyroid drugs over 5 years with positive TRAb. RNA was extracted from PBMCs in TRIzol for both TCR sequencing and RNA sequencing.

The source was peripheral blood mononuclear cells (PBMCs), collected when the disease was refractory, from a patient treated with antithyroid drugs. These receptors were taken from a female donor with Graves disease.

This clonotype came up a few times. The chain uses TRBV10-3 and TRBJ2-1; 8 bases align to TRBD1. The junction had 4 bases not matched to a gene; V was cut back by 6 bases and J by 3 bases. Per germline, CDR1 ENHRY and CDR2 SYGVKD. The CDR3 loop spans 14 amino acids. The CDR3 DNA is TGTGCCATCAGGGGACAGGCCCACTACAATGAGCAGTTCTTC. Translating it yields CAIRGQAHYNEQFF.

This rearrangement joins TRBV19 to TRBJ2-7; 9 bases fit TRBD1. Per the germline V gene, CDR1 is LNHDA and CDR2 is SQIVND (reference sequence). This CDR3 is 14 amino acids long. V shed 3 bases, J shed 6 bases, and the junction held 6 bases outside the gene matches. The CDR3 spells CASSIGTGSSEQYF. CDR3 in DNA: TGTGCCAGTAGTATCGGGACAGGGTCCAGCGAGCAGTACTTC.

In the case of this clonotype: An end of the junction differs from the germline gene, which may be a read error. The CDR3 sequence: CASSSLGDSYGQYF. Written as DNA, the CDR3 is TGTGCCAGCAGCTCGCTAGGGGACTCCTACGGGCAGTACTTC. The rearrangement uses TRBV7-2 and TRBJ2-7; a possible D gene is TRBD2 (6 bases). This CDR3 has 14 amino acids. Germline V gene sequence: CDR1 SGHTA, CDR2 FQGNSA. Together with reference TRBV7-2 and TRBJ2-7, the CDR3 gives the full variable domain: GAGVSQSPSNKVTEKGKDVELRCDPISGHTALYWYRQSLGQGLEFLIYFQGNSAPDKSGLPSDRFSAERTGGSVSTLTIQRTQQEDSAVYLCASSSLGDSYGQYFGPGTRLTVT.

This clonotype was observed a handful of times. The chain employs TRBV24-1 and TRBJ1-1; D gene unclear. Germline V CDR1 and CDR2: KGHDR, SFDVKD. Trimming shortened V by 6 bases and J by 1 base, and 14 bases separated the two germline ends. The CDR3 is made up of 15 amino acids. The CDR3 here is CATSPGSGTNTEAFF. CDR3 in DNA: TGTGCCACCAGTCCAGGATCAGGTACGAACACTGAAGCTTTCTTT.

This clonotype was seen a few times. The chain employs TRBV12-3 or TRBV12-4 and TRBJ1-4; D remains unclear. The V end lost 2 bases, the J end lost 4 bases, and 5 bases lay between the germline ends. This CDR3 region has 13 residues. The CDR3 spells CASSLRVNEKLFF. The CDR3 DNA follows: TGTGCCAGCAGTTTAAGGGTTAATGAAAAACTGTTTTTT.

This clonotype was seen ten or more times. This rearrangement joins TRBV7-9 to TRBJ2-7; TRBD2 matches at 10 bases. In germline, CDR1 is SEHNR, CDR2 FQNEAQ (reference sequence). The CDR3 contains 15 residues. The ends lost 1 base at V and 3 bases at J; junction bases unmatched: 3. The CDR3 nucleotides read TGTGCCAGCAGCTTAGGAGCGGGAGGGCGCTACGAGCAGTACTTC. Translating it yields CASSLGAGGRYEQYF.

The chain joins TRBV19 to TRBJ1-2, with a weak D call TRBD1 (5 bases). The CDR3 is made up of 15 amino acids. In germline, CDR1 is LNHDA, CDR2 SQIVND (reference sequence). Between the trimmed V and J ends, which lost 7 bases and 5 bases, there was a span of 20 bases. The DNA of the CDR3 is TGTGCCAGTATTTCTTCTCTAACCGGGGGGTATGGCTACACCTTC. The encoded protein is CASISSLTGGYGYTF.

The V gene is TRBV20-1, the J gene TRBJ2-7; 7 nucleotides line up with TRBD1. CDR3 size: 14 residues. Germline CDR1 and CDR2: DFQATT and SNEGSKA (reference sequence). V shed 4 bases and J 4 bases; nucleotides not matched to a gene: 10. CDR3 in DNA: TGCAGTGCTAAGGGACAGCCGACACCTTACGAGCAGTACTTC. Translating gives CSAKGQPTPYEQYF.

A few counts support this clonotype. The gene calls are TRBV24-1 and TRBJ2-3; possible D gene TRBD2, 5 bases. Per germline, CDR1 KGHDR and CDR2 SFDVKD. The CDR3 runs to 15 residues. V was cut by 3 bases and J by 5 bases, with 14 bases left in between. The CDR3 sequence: CATSDPTKLGDTQYF. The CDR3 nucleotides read TGTGCCACCAGTGATCCGACAAAACTAGGAGATACGCAGTATTTT.

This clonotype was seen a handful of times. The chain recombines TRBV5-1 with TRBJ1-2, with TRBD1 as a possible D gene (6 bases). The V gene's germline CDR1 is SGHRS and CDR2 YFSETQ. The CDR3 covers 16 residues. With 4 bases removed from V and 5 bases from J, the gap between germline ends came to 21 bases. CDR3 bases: TGCGCCAGCAGCCCGGCCCTAGCGGACAGCGGGTATGGCTACACCTTC. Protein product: CASSPALADSGYGYTF.

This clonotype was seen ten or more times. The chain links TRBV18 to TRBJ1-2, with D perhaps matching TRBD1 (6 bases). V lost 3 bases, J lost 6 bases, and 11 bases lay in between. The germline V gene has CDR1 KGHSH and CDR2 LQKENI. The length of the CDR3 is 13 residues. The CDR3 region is CASSPRSGDGYTF. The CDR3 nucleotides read TGTGCCAGCTCACCCCGTTCAGGGGATGGCTACACCTTC.

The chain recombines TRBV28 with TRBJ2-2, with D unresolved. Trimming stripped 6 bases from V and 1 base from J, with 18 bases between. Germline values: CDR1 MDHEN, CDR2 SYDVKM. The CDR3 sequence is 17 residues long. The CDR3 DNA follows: TGTGCCAGCAGAAACGCCCGACACTTACAGAACACCGGGGAGCTGTTTTTT. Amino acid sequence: CASRNARHLQNTGELFF.

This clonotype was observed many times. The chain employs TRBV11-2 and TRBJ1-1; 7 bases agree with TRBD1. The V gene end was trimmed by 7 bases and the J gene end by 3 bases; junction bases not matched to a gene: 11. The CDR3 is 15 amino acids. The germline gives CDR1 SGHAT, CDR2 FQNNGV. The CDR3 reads CASNPRGKLDTEAFF. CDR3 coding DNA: TGTGCCAGCAACCCCAGGGGGAAGTTAGACACTGAAGCTTTCTTT.

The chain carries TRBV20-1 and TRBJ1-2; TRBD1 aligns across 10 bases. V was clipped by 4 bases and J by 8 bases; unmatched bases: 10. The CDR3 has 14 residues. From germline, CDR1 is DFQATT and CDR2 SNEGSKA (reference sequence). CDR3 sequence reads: CSAKPGQGRKGYTF. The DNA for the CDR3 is TGCAGTGCTAAACCGGGACAGGGGAGAAAGGGCTACACCTTC.

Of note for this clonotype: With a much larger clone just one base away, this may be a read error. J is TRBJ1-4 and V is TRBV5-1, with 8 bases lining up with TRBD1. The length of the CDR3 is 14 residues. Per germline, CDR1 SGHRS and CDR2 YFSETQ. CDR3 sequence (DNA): TGTGCCAGCAGCTTCAGGGGGCGGGGTGAAAAACTGTTTTTT. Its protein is CASSFRGRGEKLFF.

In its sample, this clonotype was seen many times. CDR3 bases: TGTGCCAGCAGCTTAGATGACTACCCCCCGACCCAGTACTTC. This sequence encodes CASSLDDYPPTQYF. The chain carries TRBV7-2 and TRBJ2-5, with D possibly being TRBD2 (5 bases). Trimming removed 1 base from V and 7 bases from J, with 13 bases in between. Germline V gene data show CDR1 as SGHTA and CDR2 as FQGNSA. This CDR3 region has 14 residues.

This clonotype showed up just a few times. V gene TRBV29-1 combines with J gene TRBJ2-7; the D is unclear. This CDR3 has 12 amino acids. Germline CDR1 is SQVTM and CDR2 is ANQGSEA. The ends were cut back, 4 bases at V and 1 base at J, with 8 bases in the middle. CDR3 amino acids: CSVGPRSYEQYF. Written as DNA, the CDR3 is TGCAGCGTTGGCCCCAGGTCCTACGAGCAGTACTTC.

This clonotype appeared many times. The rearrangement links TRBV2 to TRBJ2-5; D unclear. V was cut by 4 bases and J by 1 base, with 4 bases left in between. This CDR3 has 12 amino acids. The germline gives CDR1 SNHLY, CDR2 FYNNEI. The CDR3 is CASSATQETQYF. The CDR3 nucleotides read TGTGCCAGCAGTGCAACCCAAGAGACCCAGTACTTC. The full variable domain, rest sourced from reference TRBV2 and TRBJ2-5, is EPEVTQTPSHQVTQMGQEVILRCVPISNHLYFYWYRQILGQKVEFLVSFYNNEISEKSEIFDDQFSVERPDGSNFTLKIRSTKLEDSAMYFCASSATQETQYFGPGTRLLVL.

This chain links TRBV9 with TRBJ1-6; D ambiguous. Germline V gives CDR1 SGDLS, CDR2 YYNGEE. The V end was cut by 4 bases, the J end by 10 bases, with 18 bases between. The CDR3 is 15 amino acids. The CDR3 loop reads CASSSLQTAGSPLHF. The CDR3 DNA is TGTGCCAGCAGCTCCCTCCAGACCGCGGGGTCACCCCTCCACTTT.

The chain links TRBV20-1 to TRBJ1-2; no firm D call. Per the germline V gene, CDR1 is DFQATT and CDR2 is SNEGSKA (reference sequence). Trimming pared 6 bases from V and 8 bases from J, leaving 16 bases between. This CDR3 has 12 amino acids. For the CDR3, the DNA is TGCAGTGCCCTGACCCATTCGGGGGGCTACACCTTC. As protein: CSALTHSGGYTF.

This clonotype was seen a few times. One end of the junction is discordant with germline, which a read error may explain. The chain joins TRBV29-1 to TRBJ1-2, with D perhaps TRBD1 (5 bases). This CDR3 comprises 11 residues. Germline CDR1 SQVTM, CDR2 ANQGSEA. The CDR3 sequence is CSVSTSGLHHF. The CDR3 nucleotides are TGCAGCGTTTCCACCTCGGGACTCCATCACTTC.

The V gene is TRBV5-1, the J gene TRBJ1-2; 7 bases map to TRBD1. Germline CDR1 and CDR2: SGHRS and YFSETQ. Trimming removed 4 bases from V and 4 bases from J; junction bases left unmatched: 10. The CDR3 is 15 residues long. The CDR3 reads CASSLGTALSYGYTF. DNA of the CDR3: TGCGCCAGCAGCCTTGGGACAGCCCTCTCCTATGGCTACACCTTC. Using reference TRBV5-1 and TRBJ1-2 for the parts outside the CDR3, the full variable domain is KAGVTQTPRYLIKTRGQQVTLSCSPISGHRSVSWYQQTPGQGLQFLFEYFSETQRNKGNFPGRFSGRQFSNSRSEMNVSTLELGDSALYLCASSLGTALSYGYTFGSGTRLTVV.

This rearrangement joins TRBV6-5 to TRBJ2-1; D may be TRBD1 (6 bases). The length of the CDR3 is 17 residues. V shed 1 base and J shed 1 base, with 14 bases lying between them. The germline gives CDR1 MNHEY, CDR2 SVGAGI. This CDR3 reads CASSYWGLAPSYNEQFF. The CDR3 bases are TGTGCCAGCAGTTACTGGGGGCTAGCACCTTCCTACAATGAGCAGTTCTTC.

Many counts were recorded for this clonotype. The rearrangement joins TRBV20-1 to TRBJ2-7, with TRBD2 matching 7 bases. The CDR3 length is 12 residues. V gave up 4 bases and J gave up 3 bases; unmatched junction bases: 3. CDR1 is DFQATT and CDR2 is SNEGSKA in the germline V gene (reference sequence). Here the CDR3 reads CSATSGNYEQYF. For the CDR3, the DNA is TGCAGTGCTACTAGCGGCAACTACGAGCAGTACTTC.

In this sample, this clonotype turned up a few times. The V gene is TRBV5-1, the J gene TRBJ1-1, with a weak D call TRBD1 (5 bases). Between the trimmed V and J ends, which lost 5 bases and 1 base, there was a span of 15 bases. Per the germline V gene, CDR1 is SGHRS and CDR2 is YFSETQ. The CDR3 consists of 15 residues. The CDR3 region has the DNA TGCGCCAGCAGACGTGGGTCCGGGGCGAACACTGAAGCTTTCTTT. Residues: CASRRGSGANTEAFF.

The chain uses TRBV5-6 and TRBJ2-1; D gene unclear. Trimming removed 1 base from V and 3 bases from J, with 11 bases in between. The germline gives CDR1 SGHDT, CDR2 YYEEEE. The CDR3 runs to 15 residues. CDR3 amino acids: CASSLWGKDYNEQFF. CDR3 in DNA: TGTGCCAGCAGCTTGTGGGGAAAGGACTACAATGAGCAGTTCTTC.

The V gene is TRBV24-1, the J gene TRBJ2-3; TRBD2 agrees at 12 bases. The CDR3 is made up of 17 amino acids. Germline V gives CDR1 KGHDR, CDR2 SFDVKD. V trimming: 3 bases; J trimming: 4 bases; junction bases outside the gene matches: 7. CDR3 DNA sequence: TGTGCCACCAGTGATCAGACTAGCGGGAGTCTCGCAGATACGCAGTATTTT. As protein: CATSDQTSGSLADTQYF.

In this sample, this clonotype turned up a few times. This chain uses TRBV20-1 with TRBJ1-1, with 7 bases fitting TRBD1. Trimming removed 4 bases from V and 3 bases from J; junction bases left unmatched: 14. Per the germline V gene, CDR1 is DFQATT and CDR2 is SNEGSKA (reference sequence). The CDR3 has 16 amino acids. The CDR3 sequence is CSATDPGGRGDTEAFF. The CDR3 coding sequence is TGCAGTGCTACGGACCCGGGGGGCAGGGGGGACACTGAAGCTTTCTTT.

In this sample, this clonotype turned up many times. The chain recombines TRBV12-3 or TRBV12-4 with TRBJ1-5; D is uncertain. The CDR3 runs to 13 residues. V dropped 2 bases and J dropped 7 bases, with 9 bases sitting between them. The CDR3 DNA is TGTGCCAGCAGTTTAACGGCGGGGCAGCCCCAGCATTTT. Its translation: CASSLTAGQPQHF.

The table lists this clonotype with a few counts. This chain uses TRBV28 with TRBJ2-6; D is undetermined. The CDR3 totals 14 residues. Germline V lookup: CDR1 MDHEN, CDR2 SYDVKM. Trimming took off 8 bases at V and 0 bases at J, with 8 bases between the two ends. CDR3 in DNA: TGTGCCAGCCAACCCCCCTCTGGGGCCAACGTCCTGACTTTC. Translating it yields CASQPPSGANVLTF.

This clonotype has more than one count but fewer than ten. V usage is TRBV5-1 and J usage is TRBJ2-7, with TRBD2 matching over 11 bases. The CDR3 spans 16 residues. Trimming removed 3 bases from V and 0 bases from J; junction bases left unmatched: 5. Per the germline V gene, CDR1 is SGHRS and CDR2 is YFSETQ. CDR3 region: CASSSGLAATSYEQYF. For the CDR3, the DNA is TGCGCCAGCAGCTCGGGACTAGCGGCCACCTCCTACGAGCAGTACTTC. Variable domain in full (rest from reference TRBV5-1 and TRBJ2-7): KAGVTQTPRYLIKTRGQQVTLSCSPISGHRSVSWYQQTPGQGLQFLFEYFSETQRNKGNFPGRFSGRQFSNSRSEMNVSTLELGDSALYLCASSSGLAATSYEQYFGPGTRLTVT.